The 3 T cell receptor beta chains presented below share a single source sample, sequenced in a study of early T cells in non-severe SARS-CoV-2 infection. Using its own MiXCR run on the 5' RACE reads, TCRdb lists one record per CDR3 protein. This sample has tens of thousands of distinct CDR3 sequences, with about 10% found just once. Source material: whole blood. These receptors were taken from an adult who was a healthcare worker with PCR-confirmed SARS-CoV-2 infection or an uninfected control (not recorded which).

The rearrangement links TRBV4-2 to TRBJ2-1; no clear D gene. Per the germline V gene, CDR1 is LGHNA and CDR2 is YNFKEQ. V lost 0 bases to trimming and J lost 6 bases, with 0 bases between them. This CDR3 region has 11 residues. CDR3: CASSQDNEQFF. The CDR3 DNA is TGTGCCAGCAGCCAAGACAATGAGCAGTTCTTC.

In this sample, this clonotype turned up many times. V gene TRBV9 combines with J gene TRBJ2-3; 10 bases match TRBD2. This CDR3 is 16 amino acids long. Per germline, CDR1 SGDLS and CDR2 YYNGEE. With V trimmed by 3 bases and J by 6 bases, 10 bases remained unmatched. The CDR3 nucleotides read TGTGCCAGCAGCGCTCCGTCTAGCGGGAGAACGGATACGCAGTATTTT. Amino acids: CASSAPSSGRTDTQYF.

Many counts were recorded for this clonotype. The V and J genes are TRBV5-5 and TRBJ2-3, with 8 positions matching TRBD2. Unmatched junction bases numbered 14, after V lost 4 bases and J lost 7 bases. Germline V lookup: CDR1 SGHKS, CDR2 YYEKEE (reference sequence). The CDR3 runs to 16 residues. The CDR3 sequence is CASSPQGRGVLYTQYF. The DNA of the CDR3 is TGTGCCAGCAGCCCTCAGGGGCGGGGGGTCCTCTATACGCAGTATTTT.